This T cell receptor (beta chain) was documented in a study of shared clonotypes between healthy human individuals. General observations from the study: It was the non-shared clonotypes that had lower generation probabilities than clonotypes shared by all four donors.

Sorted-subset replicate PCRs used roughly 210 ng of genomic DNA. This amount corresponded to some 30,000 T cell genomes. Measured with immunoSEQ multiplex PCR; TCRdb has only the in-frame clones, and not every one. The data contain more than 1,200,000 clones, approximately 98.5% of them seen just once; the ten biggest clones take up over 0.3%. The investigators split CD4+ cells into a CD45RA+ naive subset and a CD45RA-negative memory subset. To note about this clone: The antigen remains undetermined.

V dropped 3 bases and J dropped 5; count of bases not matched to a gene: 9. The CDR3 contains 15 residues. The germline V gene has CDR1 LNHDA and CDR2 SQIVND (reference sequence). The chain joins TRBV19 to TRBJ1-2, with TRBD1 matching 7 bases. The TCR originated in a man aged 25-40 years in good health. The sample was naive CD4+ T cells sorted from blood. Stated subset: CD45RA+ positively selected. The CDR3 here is CASSIEIGTVYGYTF. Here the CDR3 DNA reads TGTGCCAGTAGTATTGAGATCGGGACAGTTTATGGCTACACCTTC.